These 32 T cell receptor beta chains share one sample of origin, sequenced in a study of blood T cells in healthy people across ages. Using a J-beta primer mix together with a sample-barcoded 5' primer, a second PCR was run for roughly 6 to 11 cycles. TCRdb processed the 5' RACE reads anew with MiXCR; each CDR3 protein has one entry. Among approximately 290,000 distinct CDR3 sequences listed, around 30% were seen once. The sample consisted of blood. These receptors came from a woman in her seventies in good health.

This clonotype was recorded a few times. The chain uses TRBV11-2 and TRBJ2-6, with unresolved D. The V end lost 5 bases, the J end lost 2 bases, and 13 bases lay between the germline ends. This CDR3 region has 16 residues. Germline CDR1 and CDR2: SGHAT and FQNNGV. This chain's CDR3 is CASSRLQFAGANVLTF. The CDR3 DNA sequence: TGTGCCAGCAGCCGACTTCAATTTGCTGGGGCCAACGTCCTGACTTTC.

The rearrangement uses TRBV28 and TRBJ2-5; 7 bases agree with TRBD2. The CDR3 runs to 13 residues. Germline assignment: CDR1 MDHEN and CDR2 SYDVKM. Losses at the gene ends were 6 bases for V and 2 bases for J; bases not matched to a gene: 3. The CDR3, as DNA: TGTGCCAGCAGGCCCGGGGGGCAAGAGACCCAGTACTTC. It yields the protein CASRPGGQETQYF.

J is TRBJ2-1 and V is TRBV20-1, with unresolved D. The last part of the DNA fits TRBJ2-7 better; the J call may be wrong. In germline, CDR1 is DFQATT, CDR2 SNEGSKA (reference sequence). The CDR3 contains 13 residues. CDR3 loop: CSAAFPSSYEQYF. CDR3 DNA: TGCAGTGCTGCCTTCCCAAGCTCCTACGAGCAGTACTTC.

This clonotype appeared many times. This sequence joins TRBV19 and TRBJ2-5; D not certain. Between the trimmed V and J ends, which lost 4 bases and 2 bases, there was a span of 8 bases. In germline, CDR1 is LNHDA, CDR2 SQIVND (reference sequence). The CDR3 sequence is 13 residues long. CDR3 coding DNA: TGTGCCAGTAGTACGAACAGACAAGAGACCCAGTACTTC. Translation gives CASSTNRQETQYF.

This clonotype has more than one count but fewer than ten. The CDR3 coding sequence is TGCAGCGTTCCCCTGAGTACGAGCTCCTACGAGCAGTACTTC. Protein product: CSVPLSTSSYEQYF. The V gene is TRBV29-1, the J gene TRBJ2-7; D remains ambiguous. V lost 5 bases to trimming and J lost 0 bases, with 14 bases between them. Germline V gives CDR1 SQVTM, CDR2 ANQGSEA. This CDR3 has 14 residues.

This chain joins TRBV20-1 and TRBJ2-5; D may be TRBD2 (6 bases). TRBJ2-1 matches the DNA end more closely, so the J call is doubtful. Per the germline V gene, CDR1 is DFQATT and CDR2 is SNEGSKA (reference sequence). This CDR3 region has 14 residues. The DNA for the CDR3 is TGCAGTGCTAGAGATAGCGGTACTGGACCTCAGCAGTTCTTC. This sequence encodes CSARDSGTGPQQFF.

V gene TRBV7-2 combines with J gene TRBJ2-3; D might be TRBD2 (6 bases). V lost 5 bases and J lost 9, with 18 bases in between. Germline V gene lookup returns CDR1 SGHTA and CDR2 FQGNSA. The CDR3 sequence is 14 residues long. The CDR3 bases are TGTGCCAGCAGCCCCTCGGGAGCGGGCAGAACGCAGTATTTT. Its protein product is CASSPSGAGRTQYF.

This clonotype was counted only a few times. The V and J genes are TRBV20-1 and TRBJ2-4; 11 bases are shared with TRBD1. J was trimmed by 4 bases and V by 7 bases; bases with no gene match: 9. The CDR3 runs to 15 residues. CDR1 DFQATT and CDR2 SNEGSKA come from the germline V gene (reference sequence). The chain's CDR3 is CSVGQGAGRKNIQYF. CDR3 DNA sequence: TGCAGTGTCGGACAGGGGGCGGGGAGGAAAAACATTCAGTACTTC.

Written as DNA, the CDR3 is TGTGCCAGCAGCGGACATTTCAATCAGCCCCAGCATTTT. Translated, it gives CASSGHFNQPQHF. The rearrangement links TRBV7-2 to TRBJ1-5; weak D call: TRBD1 (5 bases). The CDR3 sequence is 13 residues long. Trimming shortened V by 5 bases and J by 3 bases, and 8 bases separated the two germline ends. The germline V gene has CDR1 SGHTA and CDR2 FQGNSA.

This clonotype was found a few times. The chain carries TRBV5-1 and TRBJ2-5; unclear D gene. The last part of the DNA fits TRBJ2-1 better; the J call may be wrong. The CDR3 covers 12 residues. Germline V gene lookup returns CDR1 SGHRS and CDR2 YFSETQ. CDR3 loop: CASSLFFNEQFF. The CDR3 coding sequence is TGCGCCAGCAGCTTGTTCTTCAATGAGCAGTTCTTC.

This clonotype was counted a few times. The CDR3 sequence: CASSLWVSNQPQHF. The CDR3, as DNA: TGTGCCAGCAGTTTATGGGTTAGCAATCAGCCCCAGCATTTT. The chain is built from TRBV28 and TRBJ1-5; no reliable D call. The CDR3 has 14 residues. V was cut by 0 bases and J by 0 bases, with 3 bases left in between. CDR1 MDHEN and CDR2 SYDVKM come from the germline V gene.

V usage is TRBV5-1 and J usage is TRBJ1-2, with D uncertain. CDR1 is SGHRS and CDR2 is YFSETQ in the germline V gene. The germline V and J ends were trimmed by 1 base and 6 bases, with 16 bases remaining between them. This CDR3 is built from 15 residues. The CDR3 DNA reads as TGCGCCAGCAGCTTGTTGAGGTCAGGAACGGATGGCTACACCTTC. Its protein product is CASSLLRSGTDGYTF.

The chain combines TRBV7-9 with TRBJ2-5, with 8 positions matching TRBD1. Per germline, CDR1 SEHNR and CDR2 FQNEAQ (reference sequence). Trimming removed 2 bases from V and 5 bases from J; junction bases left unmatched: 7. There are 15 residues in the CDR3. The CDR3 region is CASSLRTGQLETQYF. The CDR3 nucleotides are TGTGCCAGCAGCTTAAGGACAGGGCAATTGGAGACCCAGTACTTC.

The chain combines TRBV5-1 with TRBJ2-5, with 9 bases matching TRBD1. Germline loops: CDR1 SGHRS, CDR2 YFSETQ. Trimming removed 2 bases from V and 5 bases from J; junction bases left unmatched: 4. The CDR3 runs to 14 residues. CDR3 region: CASSFGTGSETQYF. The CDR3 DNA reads TGCGCCAGCAGCTTCGGGACAGGGTCGGAGACCCAGTACTTC.

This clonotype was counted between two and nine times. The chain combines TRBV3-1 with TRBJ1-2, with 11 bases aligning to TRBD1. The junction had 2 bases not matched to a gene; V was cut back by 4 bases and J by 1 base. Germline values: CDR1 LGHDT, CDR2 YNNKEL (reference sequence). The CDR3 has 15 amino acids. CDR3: CASSPGTGGNYGYTF. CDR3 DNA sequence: TGTGCCAGCAGCCCTGGGACAGGGGGTAACTATGGCTACACCTTC.

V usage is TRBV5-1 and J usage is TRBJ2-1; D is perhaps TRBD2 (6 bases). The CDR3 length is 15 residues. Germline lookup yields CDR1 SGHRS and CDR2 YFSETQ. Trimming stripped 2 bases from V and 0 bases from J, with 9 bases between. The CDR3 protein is CASSFSGPSYNEQFF. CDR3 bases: TGCGCCAGCAGCTTCAGCGGGCCCTCCTACAATGAGCAGTTCTTC.

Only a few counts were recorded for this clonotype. The CDR3 sequence is CSARGRAGGDTEAFF. CDR3 nucleotide sequence: TGCAGTGCTAGAGGTCGTGCGGGGGGAGACACTGAAGCTTTCTTT. The genes are TRBV20-1 and TRBJ1-1; D perhaps matches TRBD1 (5 bases). The CDR3 runs 15 residues. V lost 1 base, J lost 3 bases, and 15 bases lay in between. Germline assignment: CDR1 DFQATT and CDR2 SNEGSKA (reference sequence).

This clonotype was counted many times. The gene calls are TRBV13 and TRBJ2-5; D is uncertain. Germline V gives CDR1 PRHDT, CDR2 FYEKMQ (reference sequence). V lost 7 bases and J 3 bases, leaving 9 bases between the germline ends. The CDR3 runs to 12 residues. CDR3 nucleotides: TGTGCCAGCAAGTCTGCAGAAGAGACCCAGTACTTC. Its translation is CASKSAEETQYF.

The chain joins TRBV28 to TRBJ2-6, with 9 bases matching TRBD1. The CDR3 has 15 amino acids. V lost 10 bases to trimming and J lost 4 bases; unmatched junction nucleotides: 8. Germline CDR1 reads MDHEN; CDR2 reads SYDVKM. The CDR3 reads CANTLQGAGANVLTF. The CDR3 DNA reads TGTGCCAACACTTTACAGGGGGCCGGGGCCAACGTCCTGACTTTC.

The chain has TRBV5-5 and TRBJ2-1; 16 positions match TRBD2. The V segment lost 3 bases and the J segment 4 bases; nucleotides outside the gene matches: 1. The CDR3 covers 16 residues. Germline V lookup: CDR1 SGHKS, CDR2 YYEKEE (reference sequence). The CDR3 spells CASSWGLAGGYNEQFF. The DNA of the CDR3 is TGTGCCAGCAGCTGGGGACTAGCGGGAGGGTACAATGAGCAGTTCTTC.

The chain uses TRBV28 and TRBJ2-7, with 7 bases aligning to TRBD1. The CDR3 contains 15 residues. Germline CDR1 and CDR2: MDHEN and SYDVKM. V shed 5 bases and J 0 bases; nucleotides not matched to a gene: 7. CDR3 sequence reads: CASSVPSGGSYEQYF. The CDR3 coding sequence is TGTGCCAGCAGTGTTCCGTCAGGGGGCTCCTACGAGCAGTACTTC.

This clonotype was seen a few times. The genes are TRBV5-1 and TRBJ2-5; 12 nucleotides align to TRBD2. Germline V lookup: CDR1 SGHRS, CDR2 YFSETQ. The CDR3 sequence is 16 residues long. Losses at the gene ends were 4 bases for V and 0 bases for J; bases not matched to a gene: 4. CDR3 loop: CASSQRTSGNQETQYF. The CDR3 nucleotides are TGCGCCAGCAGCCAAAGGACTAGCGGGAACCAAGAGACCCAGTACTTC.

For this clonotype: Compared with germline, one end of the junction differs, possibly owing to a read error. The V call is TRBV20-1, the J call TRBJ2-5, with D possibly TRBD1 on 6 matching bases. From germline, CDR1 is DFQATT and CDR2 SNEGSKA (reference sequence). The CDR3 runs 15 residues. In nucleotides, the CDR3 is TGCAGTGCTAGAGATCCAACAGGGCAGAAAGAGGCCCAGTACTTC. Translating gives CSARDPTGQKEAQYF.

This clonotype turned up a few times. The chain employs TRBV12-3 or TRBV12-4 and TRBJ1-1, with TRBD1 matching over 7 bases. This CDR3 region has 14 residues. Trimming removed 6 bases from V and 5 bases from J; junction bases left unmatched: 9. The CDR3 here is CASRPDRENTEAFF. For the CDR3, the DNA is TGTGCCAGCAGACCAGACAGGGAGAATACTGAAGCTTTCTTT.

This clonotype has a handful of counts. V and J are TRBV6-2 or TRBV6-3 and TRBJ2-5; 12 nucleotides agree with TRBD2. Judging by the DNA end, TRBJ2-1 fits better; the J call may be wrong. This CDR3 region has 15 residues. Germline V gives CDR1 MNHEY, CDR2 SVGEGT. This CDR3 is CASNFGLAGNYEQFF. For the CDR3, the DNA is TGTGCCAGCAATTTCGGACTAGCGGGAAATTATGAGCAGTTCTTC.

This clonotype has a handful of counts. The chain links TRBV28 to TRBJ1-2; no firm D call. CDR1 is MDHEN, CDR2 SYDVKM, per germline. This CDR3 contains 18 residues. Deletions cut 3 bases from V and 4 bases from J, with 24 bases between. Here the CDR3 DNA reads TGTGCCAGCAGTTTTCTCACCGGTGGGGAACCCTTTGGCTATGGCTACACCTTC. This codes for CASSFLTGGEPFGYGYTF.

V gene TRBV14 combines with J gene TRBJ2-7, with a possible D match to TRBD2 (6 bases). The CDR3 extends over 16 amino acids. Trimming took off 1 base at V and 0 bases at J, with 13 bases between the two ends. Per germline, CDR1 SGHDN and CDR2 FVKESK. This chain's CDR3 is CASSQAGLAGSYEQYF. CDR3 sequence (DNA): TGTGCCAGCAGCCAAGCGGGACTTGCCGGCTCCTACGAGCAGTACTTC.

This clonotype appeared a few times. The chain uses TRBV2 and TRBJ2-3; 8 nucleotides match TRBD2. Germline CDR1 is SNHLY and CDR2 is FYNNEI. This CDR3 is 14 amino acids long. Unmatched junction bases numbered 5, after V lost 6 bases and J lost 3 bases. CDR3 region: CASRKLAETDTQYF. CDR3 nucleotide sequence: TGTGCCAGCAGGAAACTAGCGGAAACAGATACGCAGTATTTT.

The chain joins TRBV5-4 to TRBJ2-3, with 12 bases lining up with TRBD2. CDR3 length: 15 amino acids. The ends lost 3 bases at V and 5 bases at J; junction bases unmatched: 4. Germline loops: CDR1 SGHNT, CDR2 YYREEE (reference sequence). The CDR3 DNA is TGTGCCAGCAGCTCCGCGACTAGCGGGAGAGATACGCAGTATTTT. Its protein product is CASSSATSGRDTQYF.

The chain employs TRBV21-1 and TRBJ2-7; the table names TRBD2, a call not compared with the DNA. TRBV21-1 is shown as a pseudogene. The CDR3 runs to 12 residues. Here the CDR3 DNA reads TGTGCCAGCAGCAGCAATCCAGGGCCTGAGGACTTC. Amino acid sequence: CASSSNPGPEDF.

CDR3 nucleotides: TGTGCCAGCAGAGAAACCGGGACAGGGGGCCTGGTCGAGCAGTACTTC. Its translation is CASRETGTGGLVEQYF. The rearrangement joins TRBV28 to TRBJ2-7; TRBD1 matches 12 bases. With 6 bases clipped from V and 6 bases from J, the junction kept 12 bases outside the gene matches. Germline V gene lookup returns CDR1 MDHEN and CDR2 SYDVKM. The CDR3 has 16 amino acids.

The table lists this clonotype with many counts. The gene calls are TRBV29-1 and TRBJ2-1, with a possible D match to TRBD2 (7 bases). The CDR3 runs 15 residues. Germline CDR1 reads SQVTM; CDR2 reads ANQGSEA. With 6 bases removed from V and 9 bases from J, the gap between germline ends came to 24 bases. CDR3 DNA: TGCAGCGTGGGCAGGAACTTATGGGGAGGGGGTGAGCAGTTCTTC. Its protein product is CSVGRNLWGGGEQFF.